This entry lists 18 T cell receptor beta chains sequenced from one sample in a study of T cell repertoires in cytomegalovirus infection. TCRdb ran MiXCR on the reads and lists one entry per CDR3 protein. This table holds 250,000 to 300,000 distinct CDR3 sequences, about 20% found once. Their recognized antigens are unknown. Here the sequenced sample was cultured PBMCs, taken from culture after CMV antigen stimulation. Receptor source: a human donor in good health (CMV status not recorded). Some clones in this sample may be carry-over from other donors' samples.

In its sample, this clonotype was seen many times. The chain has TRBV6-2 or TRBV6-3 and TRBJ2-1; 7 nucleotides line up with TRBD2. The CDR3 has 16 residues. Germline-derived CDR1 and CDR2 are MNHEY and SVGEGT. Germline trimming cut 4 bases from V and 7 bases from J; bases unmatched to any gene: 13. This chain's CDR3 is CASSSLTSPRGNEQFF. CDR3 bases: TGTGCCAGCAGTTCTCTGACTAGCCCCCGGGGAAATGAGCAGTTCTTC.

The rearrangement joins TRBV7-2 to TRBJ2-3; 9 bases agree with TRBD2. The CDR3 has 14 amino acids. The ends lost 5 bases at V and 6 bases at J; junction bases unmatched: 6. Germline V gene lookup returns CDR1 SGHTA and CDR2 FQGNSA. The CDR3 protein is CASSLTSGWDTQYF. The CDR3 DNA is TGTGCCAGCAGCCTTACTAGCGGGTGGGATACGCAGTATTTT.

This clonotype was found many times. The rearrangement uses TRBV4-1 and TRBJ1-2, with D hard to call. CDR3 length: 15 amino acids. Germline CDR1 MGHRA, CDR2 YSYEKL. V was shortened by 4 bases and J by 4 bases, with 16 bases between the two germline ends. CDR3 amino acids: CASSLLHPASYGYTF. CDR3 nucleotide sequence: TGCGCCAGCAGCCTTCTTCACCCGGCGAGCTATGGCTACACCTTC.

The V gene is TRBV7-2, the J gene TRBJ1-3, with D unclear. V dropped 1 base and J dropped 7 bases, with 20 bases sitting between them. Germline V CDR1 and CDR2: SGHTA, FQGNSA. CDR3 size: 17 residues. CDR3 nucleotides: TGTGCCAGCAGCTTAGGAGGATGGGCTTCGGGTTGGAACACCATATATTTT. This translates into CASSLGGWASGWNTIYF.

The chain employs TRBV7-2 and TRBJ1-4; TRBD1 matches at 10 bases. CDR3 size: 17 residues. Germline V gives CDR1 SGHTA, CDR2 FQGNSA. J was trimmed by 8 bases and V by 2 bases; bases with no gene match: 11. The DNA of the CDR3 is TGTGCCAGCAGCTTATACGGGGCCGGGACAGGGGTCGAAAAACTGTTTTTT. The encoded protein is CASSLYGAGTGVEKLFF.

This clonotype occurred a few times. This chain joins TRBV18 and TRBJ1-1; D unresolved. Per germline, CDR1 KGHSH and CDR2 LQKENI. Between the trimmed V and J ends, which lost 2 bases and 1 base, there was a span of 8 bases. The CDR3 is 14 amino acids. In DNA, the CDR3 is TGTGCCAGCTCACCAGGCTCAGCGAACACTGAAGCTTTCTTT. It specifies CASSPGSANTEAFF.

J is TRBJ1-5 and V is TRBV11-2; D gene uncertain. Germline CDR1 SGHAT, CDR2 FQNNGV. This CDR3 region has 16 residues. The ends were cut back, 5 bases at V and 0 bases at J, with 14 bases in the middle. The CDR3 DNA reads as TGTGCCAGCAGCCCCCGAGCGGATTATAGCAATCAGCCCCAGCATTTT. This translates into CASSPRADYSNQPQHF.

The J gene is TRBJ2-1, the V gene TRBV6-2 or TRBV6-3; 13 nucleotides match TRBD2. V dropped 5 bases and J dropped 10; count of bases not matched to a gene: 8. The CDR3 covers 15 residues. Looked up from germline, CDR1 is MNHEY and CDR2 is SVGEGT. The DNA of the CDR3 is TGTGCCAGCAGTAAACTAGCGGGAGGGCCAGGGGAGCAGTTCTTC. Protein: CASSKLAGGPGEQFF.

This clonotype was seen only once. The chain couples TRBV19 to TRBJ2-7; 7 nucleotides match TRBD2. This CDR3 has 15 amino acids. The germline CDR1 and CDR2 sequences are LNHDA and SQIVND (reference sequence). J lost 0 bases, V lost 4 bases, and 6 bases had no gene match. The CDR3 sequence is CASSNRDYLSYEQYF. As DNA, the CDR3 is TGTGCCAGTAGTAACCGGGACTATCTCTCCTACGAGCAGTACTTC.

The chain combines TRBV12-3 or TRBV12-4 with TRBJ1-5; 9 bases match TRBD1. Trimming cost V 2 bases and J 4 bases; bases outside gene matches: 6. The CDR3 contains 16 residues. The CDR3 protein is CASSLMSGTGNQPQHF. As DNA, the CDR3 is TGTGCCAGCAGTTTAATGTCCGGGACAGGGAATCAGCCCCAGCATTTT.

V gene TRBV7-3 combines with J gene TRBJ2-3, with TRBD2 matching 14 bases. V trimming: 2 bases; J trimming: 8 bases; junction bases outside the gene matches: 0. This CDR3 comprises 14 residues. Germline CDR1 and CDR2: SGHTA and FQGTGA. The CDR3 nucleotides are TGTGCCAGCAGCTTAGGGACTAGCGGGAGTACGCAGTATTTT. It encodes CASSLGTSGSTQYF.

The rearrangement links TRBV3-1 to TRBJ2-7, with 12 positions matching TRBD2. Germline V gene lookup returns CDR1 LGHDT and CDR2 YNNKEL (reference sequence). The CDR3 totals 15 residues. V shed 4 bases and J 6 bases; nucleotides not matched to a gene: 7. CDR3 in DNA: TGTGCCAGCAGCCCGACTAGCGGGAGAGTGTTCGAGCAGTACTTC. Translating it yields CASSPTSGRVFEQYF.

This clonotype has only a few counts. The chain recombines TRBV27 with TRBJ2-7; D may be TRBD2 (7 bases). Deletions cut 5 bases from V and 5 bases from J, with 16 bases between. Germline lookup yields CDR1 MNHEY and CDR2 SMNVEV (reference sequence). CDR3 length: 14 amino acids. The CDR3 DNA reads TGTGCCAGCAGTACAGGGAGGGATAGTGACGAGCAGTACTTC. Residues: CASSTGRDSDEQYF.

The chain joins TRBV6-2 or TRBV6-3 to TRBJ2-1; D possibly matches TRBD1 or TRBD2 (5 bases each). The germline gives CDR1 MNHEY, CDR2 SVGEGT. Trimming left V 0 bases short and J 7 bases short, with 7 bases between. CDR3 length: 13 residues. CDR3 DNA sequence: TGTGCCAGCAGTTACTCGAGGGGTAATGAGCAGTTCTTC. It encodes CASSYSRGNEQFF.

The CDR3 bases are TGTGCCAGCAGTGGGACTAGCGGACGGGAGACCTACGAGCAGTACTTC. This translates into CASSGTSGRETYEQYF. This chain links TRBV6-2 or TRBV6-3 with TRBJ2-7; 11 bases fit TRBD2. Germline-derived CDR1 and CDR2 are MNHEY and SVGEGT. V lost 5 bases to trimming and J lost 2 bases; unmatched junction nucleotides: 8. This CDR3 spans 16 amino acids.

This clonotype was recorded a few times. In DNA, the CDR3 is TGTGCCAGCAGTAAACAGACTAGCGGGAATACCTACGAGCAGTACTTC. Protein product: CASSKQTSGNTYEQYF. The chain has TRBV6-5 and TRBJ2-7, with TRBD2 matching over 11 bases. Germline V gives CDR1 MNHEY, CDR2 SVGAGI. After removal of 5 bases from V and 2 bases from J, the junction contained 8 bases not matched to a gene. The CDR3 is made up of 16 amino acids.

J is TRBJ2-3 and V is TRBV10-3; the match to TRBD2 covers 11 bases. After removal of 2 bases from V and 6 bases from J, the junction contained 1 base not matched to a gene. The CDR3 is made up of 14 amino acids. The germline V gene has CDR1 ENHRY and CDR2 SYGVKD. CDR3 nucleotides: TGTGCCATCAGTGAGACTAGCGGGAGTGATACGCAGTATTTT. Its translation: CAISETSGSDTQYF.

This clonotype was seen more than once but under ten times. This chain links TRBV7-9 with TRBJ1-3, with TRBD1 matching over 7 bases. Germline-derived CDR1 and CDR2 are SEHNR and FQNEAQ (reference sequence). The CDR3 extends over 16 amino acids. Trimming at V came to 1 base and at J to 4 bases, leaving 7 bases not matched to a gene. The CDR3 DNA follows: TGTGCCAGCAGCTTAGTAACAGGGGCACCAGGAAACACCATATATTTT. It yields the protein CASSLVTGAPGNTIYF.